What follows describes a single T cell receptor beta chain. This specimen belongs to a study of blood T cell repertoires in COVID-19. Across the whole study: T cells, B-cell-depleted T cells, or PBMCs provided the cDNA or gDNA that served as material.

Original processing methods: It was from reference gene primer amplification that nucleated cell counts were estimated. TCRdb's table, derived via immunoSEQ multiplex PCR, lists solely in-frame clones and lacks some. The V and J calls and clone size are taken from that table; D and trimming were inferred from the DNA. This sample has about 320,000 clones; about 85% occur once, and the top ten carry approximately 5%. The germline V and J ends were trimmed by 1 base and 5 bases, with 3 bases remaining between them. The CDR3 spans 11 residues. Germline loops: CDR1 SGHAT, CDR2 FQDESV (reference sequence). The age range of participants was roughly 18 to 90 years, with residence in roughly 25 US areas. In Cohort 3, a recovered donor had either two negative PCRs, clearance, or symptom resolution.

The clonotype was recovered from a young woman who had recovered from COVID-19. V usage is TRBV11-1 and J usage is TRBJ2-7; D unresolved. The sequenced material came from PBMCs or T cells enriched from blood (not recorded which). As DNA, the CDR3 is TGTGCCAGCAGCTTAGACAACGAGCAGTACTTC. Its protein is CASSLDNEQYF.